One and the same sample provided the 21 T cell receptor beta chains below, sequenced in a study of T-cell memory formation after mild COVID-19. A single record per CDR3 protein comes from TCRdb applying MiXCR to the 5' RACE reads. The table has 550,000 to 700,000 distinct CDR3 sequences, around 16% seen once. The sample consisted of PBMCs or a T cell subset sorted from them (not recorded which). The origin of the receptors is an adult woman who had mild COVID-19 (a few samples of this study predate the infection). Cell type and time point are not known.

This chain uses TRBV3-1 with TRBJ1-1; D ambiguous. Per germline, CDR1 LGHDT and CDR2 YNNKEL (reference sequence). Trimming removed 5 bases from V and 5 bases from J, with 12 bases in between. This CDR3 contains 13 residues. For the CDR3, the DNA is TGTGCCAGCAGCGCCAACCCCCGGACTGAAGCTTTCTTT. Its protein is CASSANPRTEAFF. The entire variable domain, with the rest obtained from reference TRBV3-1 and TRBJ1-1, is as follows: DTAVSQTPKYLVTQMGNDKSIKCEQNLGHDTMYWYKQDSKKFLKIMFSYNNKELIINETVPNRFSPKSPDKAHLNLHINSLELGDSAVYFCASSANPRTEAFFGQGTRLTVV.

V gene TRBV12-3 or TRBV12-4 combines with J gene TRBJ2-1, with D unclear. The CDR3 sequence is 12 residues long. Trimming pared 1 base from V and 13 bases from J, leaving 11 bases between. The CDR3 here is CASSLGPDAQFF. Here the CDR3 DNA reads TGTGCCAGCAGTTTAGGTCCAGACGCACAGTTCTTC.

The chain couples TRBV18 to TRBJ1-1, with D hard to call. V was shortened by 1 base and J by 3 bases, with 9 bases between the two germline ends. The CDR3 extends over 14 amino acids. CDR1 is KGHSH, CDR2 LQKENI, per germline. The CDR3 loop is CASSPQGPYTEAFF. CDR3 nucleotides: TGTGCCAGCTCACCACAGGGTCCTTACACTGAAGCTTTCTTT.

This chain uses TRBV30 with TRBJ1-5; D not resolved. Trimming left V 0 bases short and J 1 base short, with 7 bases between. The CDR3 extends over 14 amino acids. The germline V gene encodes CDR1 GTSNPN and CDR2 SVGIG (reference sequence). The CDR3 bases are TGTGCCTGGAGTGTAGGTGTGAGCAATCAGCCCCAGCATTTT. This sequence encodes CAWSVGVSNQPQHF.

V and J are TRBV12-3 or TRBV12-4 and TRBJ2-3, with TRBD2 identical over 12 bases. Unmatched junction bases numbered 7, after V lost 7 bases and J lost 2 bases. The length of the CDR3 is 16 residues. CDR3 sequence reads: CASTLRLAGDTDTQYF. The CDR3, as DNA: TGTGCCAGCACCCTCCGACTAGCGGGGGACACAGATACGCAGTATTTT.

The rearrangement uses TRBV5-1 and TRBJ2-2; D not resolved. The CDR3 consists of 15 residues. V dropped 3 bases and J dropped 1 base, with 10 bases sitting between them. Germline lookup yields CDR1 SGHRS and CDR2 YFSETQ. The CDR3 protein is CASSWIPQNTGELFF. In DNA form, the CDR3 reads TGCGCCAGCAGCTGGATCCCACAGAACACCGGGGAGCTGTTTTTT.

The gene calls are TRBV2 and TRBJ1-5; D possibly corresponds to TRBD1 (5 bases). The germline V gene has CDR1 SNHLY and CDR2 FYNNEI. CDR3 length: 15 amino acids. The V end was cut by 2 bases, the J end by 0 bases, with 8 bases between. CDR3 bases: TGTGCCAGCAGTGAACCGACAGCTAGCAATCAGCCCCAGCATTTT. This translates into CASSEPTASNQPQHF.

The V gene is TRBV9, the J gene TRBJ1-1; D is possibly TRBD1 (5 bases). CDR1 and CDR2 (germline): SGDLS, YYNGEE. There are 13 residues in the CDR3. Trimming removed 0 bases at V and 4 bases at J, with 7 bases between. The CDR3: CASSVGQSTEAFF. The CDR3, as DNA: TGTGCCAGCAGCGTAGGACAGAGCACTGAAGCTTTCTTT.

This chain joins TRBV6-5 and TRBJ2-7, with 12 bases fitting TRBD1. The CDR3 runs 16 residues. CDR1 is MNHEY, CDR2 SVGAGI, per germline. J was trimmed by 3 bases and V by 5 bases; bases with no gene match: 8. As DNA, the CDR3 is TGTGCCAGCAGTCCGGAGGGGACAGGGGGCGACTACGAGCAGTACTTC. As protein: CASSPEGTGGDYEQYF.

This clonotype was seen more than once but under ten times. The J gene is TRBJ2-7, the V gene TRBV27; D is possibly TRBD2 (5 bases). The length of the CDR3 is 14 residues. Germline loops: CDR1 MNHEY, CDR2 SMNVEV (reference sequence). V lost 2 bases and J 3 bases, leaving 11 bases between the germline ends. The CDR3 region is CASSLTGIGYEQYF. The CDR3 coding sequence is TGTGCCAGCAGTTTAACCGGGATCGGCTACGAGCAGTACTTC.

The chain joins TRBV12-3 or TRBV12-4 to TRBJ2-3; 9 bases are a match to TRBD1. This CDR3 spans 20 amino acids. V lost 4 bases to trimming and J lost 0 bases; unmatched junction nucleotides: 17. The CDR3 here is CASSSRGPGQGFSSTDTQYF. DNA of the CDR3: TGTGCCAGCAGTTCCCGTGGCCCGGGACAGGGATTTTCTAGCACAGATACGCAGTATTTT.

Concerning this clonotype: At one of its ends the junction is not consistent with the germline gene, which may arise from a read error. The chain uses TRBV7-7 and TRBJ2-1; TRBD2 aligns across 11 bases. CDR1 SSHAT and CDR2 FNYEAQ come from the germline V gene (reference sequence). The CDR3 totals 15 residues. CDR3 sequence (DNA): TGTGCTAGCAGTCTAACTAGCGGGAGTAATAATGAGCAGTTCTTC. Its translation is CASSLTSGSNNEQFF. The whole variable domain, filled in from reference TRBV7-7 and TRBJ2-1, reads GAGVSQSPRYKVTKRGQDVTLRCDPISSHATLYWYQQALGQGPEFLTYFNYEAQPDKSGLPSDRFSAERPEGSISTLTIQRTEQRDSAMYRCASSLTSGSNNEQFFGPGTRLTVL.

This clonotype was seen a handful of times. The J gene is TRBJ1-4, the V gene TRBV11-2; the D is unclear. V was shortened by 0 bases and J by 10 bases, with 12 bases between the two germline ends. The CDR3 is 14 amino acids. Germline CDR1 is SGHAT and CDR2 is FQNNGV. The chain's CDR3 is CASSLDPRPGKLFF. The CDR3 DNA follows: TGTGCCAGCAGCTTAGATCCTCGACCCGGAAAACTGTTTTTT.

Ten or more counts support this clonotype. This chain connects TRBV24-1 to TRBJ2-5; D is unresolved. Deletions cut 9 bases from V and 5 bases from J, with 15 bases between. CDR3 length: 13 amino acids. CDR1 and CDR2 (germline): KGHDR, SFDVKD. Written as DNA, the CDR3 is TGTGCCACCTCCTCCAACCCTCTCGAGACCCAGTACTTC. This translates into CATSSNPLETQYF.

This clonotype was detected a few times. The chain couples TRBV6-5 to TRBJ1-5, with 12 bases lining up with TRBD1. V was clipped by 0 bases and J by 1 base; unmatched bases: 4. The CDR3 contains 18 residues. Germline V gene data show CDR1 as MNHEY and CDR2 as SVGAGI. The CDR3, as DNA: TGTGCCAGCAGTTACTCGGGGGACAGGGGGCCCAGCAATCAGCCCCAGCATTTT. Its translation is CASSYSGDRGPSNQPQHF.

The chain is built from TRBV4-3 and TRBJ1-4, with D perhaps TRBD1 (6 bases). This CDR3 contains 17 residues. With 0 bases removed from V and 8 bases from J, the gap between germline ends came to 19 bases. The germline gives CDR1 LGHNA, CDR2 YSLEER. Here the CDR3 reads CASSQDLGGQGREKLFF. In nucleotides, the CDR3 is TGCGCCAGCAGCCAAGATCTGGGCGGCCAGGGGAGGGAAAAACTGTTTTTT.

This clonotype was counted a few times. The rearrangement joins TRBV12-5 to TRBJ2-7, with TRBD1 matching over 7 bases. CDR1 is LGHNT, CDR2 FRNRAP, per germline. J gave up 3 bases and V 3 bases, and 8 bases lay outside the gene matches. The CDR3 consists of 15 residues. The CDR3 DNA is TGTGCTAGTGGTTTTTTCGTGACAGGGATCTACGAGCAGTACTTC. The encoded protein is CASGFFVTGIYEQYF.

The J gene is TRBJ2-2, the V gene TRBV12-3 or TRBV12-4, with D hard to call. V lost 3 bases and J 8 bases, leaving 4 bases between the germline ends. The CDR3 contains 11 residues. This CDR3 is CASSLQGELFF. The CDR3 DNA reads as TGTGCCAGCAGTTTGCAAGGGGAGCTGTTTTTT.

The table lists this clonotype with a few counts. The rearrangement joins TRBV7-9 to TRBJ2-5; tentative D call: TRBD2 (6 bases). V was trimmed by 5 bases and J by 5 bases, leaving 15 bases between them. The CDR3 is made up of 14 amino acids. The germline gives CDR1 SEHNR, CDR2 FQNEAQ (reference sequence). CDR3 region: CASSQRRDEETQYF. CDR3 coding DNA: TGTGCCAGCAGCCAACGGCGGGACGAGGAGACCCAGTACTTC.

The chain uses TRBV6-5 and TRBJ1-1; D is uncertain. This CDR3 region has 13 residues. The germline V and J ends were trimmed by 4 bases and 1 base, with 7 bases remaining between them. Germline V gives CDR1 MNHEY, CDR2 SVGAGI. CDR3 in amino acids: CASSSSTNTEAFF. The CDR3 DNA follows: TGTGCCAGCAGTTCCAGCACGAACACTGAAGCTTTCTTT.

Only a few counts were recorded for this clonotype. V usage is TRBV11-3 and J usage is TRBJ2-7, with 7 bases that match TRBD1. CDR1 SGHNT and CDR2 YENEEA come from the germline V gene. The CDR3 length is 15 residues. V was pared by 2 bases and J by 4 bases, with 8 bases of the junction left unmatched. The CDR3 loop reads CASSLKGGAGYEQYF. Here the CDR3 DNA reads TGTGCCAGCAGCTTAAAAGGGGGCGCTGGATACGAGCAGTACTTC.